In this sample, the clone carrying this TCR beta chain turned up many times. What it recognizes is unknown. In TCRdb, the reads were re-called with MiXCR into one record per CDR3 protein. The sample includes approximately 140,000 distinct CDR3 sequences, roughly 6% of them seen just once. The data originate from a study of T cell repertoires in cytomegalovirus infection. Study results and limitations: In two of eight donors, the top clonotype was HLA-C-restricted CMV-specific.

The CDR3 extends over 15 amino acids. Germline trimming cut 5 bases from V and 7 bases from J; bases unmatched to any gene: 11. The germline gives CDR1 SGHTA, CDR2 FQGNSA. This chain connects TRBV7-2 to TRBJ1-5; 7 bases are a match to TRBD1. Sequences were obtained from PBMCs. This TCR derives from a human donor in good health (CMV status not recorded). Some clones in this sample may be carry-over from other donors' samples. CDR3 DNA sequence: TGTGCCAGCAGCATTACAGGGGATCTAAACCAGCCCCAGCATTTT. The encoded protein is CASSITGDLNQPQHF.